The entry that follows covers one T cell receptor (beta chain) sequence. The table lists this clonotype with many counts. Its antigen is still unknown. No qualities accompany the bases; no much larger clone lies one base away. Only healthy Caucasian donors were included. The researchers also sequenced three unrelated adults who were not twins: a male aged 18 to 30, a male aged 50 to 59, and a female aged 50 to 59. Miltenyi CD45RO+ enrichment and human naive T-cell isolation kits were used to isolate memory (CD45RO+) and naive T cells from PBMC. This entry comes from a study of identical twins (dated by TCRdb to about 2016). The study in broad terms: The study deep-sequenced TCR alpha and beta repertoires from monozygotic twins, unrelated adults of various ages and cord blood to test whether fetal clonotypes persist. Replicate twin experiments were performed at different times using different library preparation protocols to rule out contamination.

What the work shows at the level of the full study, not this receptor alone: A weaker excess of twin sharing was found in beta out-of-frame sequences because the signal-to-noise ratio was lowered by fewer shared sequences. Out-of-frame TCR alpha sharing in monozygotic twins was systematically underestimated by recombination models, whereas sharing between unrelated individuals was in agreement with the recombination models. Invariant T cells such as MAIT and iNKT could partly confound zero-insertion analyses, though diverse VJ usage argued against this for most clonotypes. Fewer insertions were carried by abundant cord blood beta clonotypes; a weaker similar trend was observed in young adult naive repertoires, while no such trend was observed in memory repertoires. Compared with coincidental sharing between unrelated individuals, out-of-frame TCR alpha sequences shared between twins showed an excess of sequences with low generation probability. Because the same donors could not be followed over many years, the conclusions relied on cross-sectional statistical analysis.

The library was obtained by 5' RACE. The run used an Illumina HiSeq 2000. Template switching added a universal primer binding site, and the final cDNA carried a unique molecular identifier that allowed TCR cDNA molecules to be counted accurately. First-strand cDNA for TCR alpha and beta chains was synthesized from specific primers in the conserved constant-segment region. Each cDNA library was double barcoded, with a SMART-Mk sample barcode plus Illumina barcodes, to control for contamination. TruSeq adapter sequences, together with Illumina sample barcodes, were added in two successive PCR steps. TCR alpha and beta cDNA libraries were sequenced on the Illumina HiSeq platform with custom primers. Per the source publication's procedure: Raw reads were processed with MiGEC to extract unique molecular identifiers, and MiXCR was used to determine CDR3 positions. For each individual, recombination models were inferred using an EM algorithm with the repgenHMM and IGoR tools. The analysis of shared clonotypes was done with the tcR package in R, with sharing normalized by the product of cloneset sizes. To study raw recombination free of thymic and clonal selection effects, out-of-frame nonproductive sequences were analyzed. Clones were called with MiXCR by TCRdb after fastp trimmed the public reads at Q25, and only in-frame beta chains were retained. Rows are unified per CDR3 protein, each entry keeping the most common DNA and genes. V and J calls and clone size were set by TCRdb, not the authors. Counted in this sample were 350,000 or so distinct CDR3 sequences; roughly 9% of them appeared once. 8% to 9.5% of the sample comes from the top ten.

Sequencing was carried out using naive T cells sorted from blood. What this sample's cell subset or site label stands for: cells isolated with a human naive T-cell isolation kit. The receptor's source is a woman in her forties or fifties in good health.

The DNA reads as follows: TGTGCCATCATGGCAGCCTCCTACGAGCAGTACTTC. Translation gives CAIMAASYEQYF. The chain employs TRBV10-3 and TRBJ2-7; the D gene is unclear. A distance of 7 bases separates the germline ends of V and J, which lose 7 bases and 0 bases respectively. CDR1 and CDR2 were assigned from the germline V gene as ENHRY and SYGVKD. The CDR3 holds 12 amino acids from the cysteine to the phenylalanine. Only CDR3 DNA is held: 36 bases, read in frame from base 1.